This T cell receptor beta chain was recorded in a study of technical replicates of blood from a few donors. The CDR3 is 13 residues long. Trimming stripped 1 base from V and 6 bases from J, with 10 bases between. Looked up from germline, CDR1 is LNHDA and CDR2 is SQIVND (reference sequence). The assay was immunoSEQ multiplex PCR, and TCRdb's table has in-frame clones only and misses some. The sample lists 75,000 to 80,000 clones; 90% to 95% were seen once. This TCR was sampled from a human donor in good health. The rearrangement links TRBV19 to TRBJ2-7; D is unresolved. Input material: T cells isolated from PBMCs. The CDR3 nucleotides read TGTGCCAGTAGTATAGGCGCTCTTCGCGAGCAGTACTTC. This translates into CASSIGALREQYF.